A single sample gave rise to the 18 T cell receptor beta chains below, sequenced in a study of cytomegalovirus exposure and HLA in healthy donors. The PCR employed 60 Vbeta primers together with 13 Jbeta primers. Repertoires were generated with immunoSEQ multiplex PCR, while TCRdb's copy carries only in-frame clones and drops some. There are roughly 76,000 clones in the sample; roughly 78% occur only once, and 2% to 2.5% lies in the top ten. The specimen sequenced was PBMCs. These receptors were obtained from a man aged 30 to 39 in good health and CMV-seronegative.

V gene TRBV27 combines with J gene TRBJ2-3, with TRBD2 matching over 11 bases. The J segment lost 9 bases and the V segment lost 6 bases, leaving 5 bases of the junction unmatched. CDR3 length: 13 residues. Germline CDR1 MNHEY, CDR2 SMNVEV (reference sequence). The chain's CDR3 is CASSALAGGTQYF. The CDR3 DNA reads as TGTGCCAGCAGCGCCTTAGCGGGAGGGACGCAGTATTTT.

The rearrangement uses TRBV9 and TRBJ1-1; 9 bases align to TRBD1. V lost 4 bases, J lost 7 bases, and 8 bases stayed unmatched. CDR1 and CDR2 (germline): SGDLS, YYNGEE. The CDR3 is 14 amino acids. CDR3 sequence reads: CASSRTGGWDEAFF. The CDR3 DNA sequence: TGTGCCAGCAGCCGCACAGGGGGCTGGGATGAAGCTTTCTTT.

Details on this clone: At the DNA level, this CDR3 is encoded by other sequences in the same sample as well. The V call is TRBV18, the J call TRBJ1-5; a weak D match, TRBD1 (6 bases). Trimming pared 6 bases from V and 4 bases from J, leaving 10 bases between. This CDR3 is 13 amino acids long. The germline V gene encodes CDR1 KGHSH and CDR2 LQKENI. This chain's CDR3 is CASSPRGNQPQHF. CDR3 nucleotides: TGTGCCAGCTCGCCGAGGGGGAATCAGCCCCAGCATTTT.

This clone was counted a single time. V is TRBV19 and J is TRBJ2-2, with TRBD1 as a possible D gene (6 bases). The CDR3 has 14 residues. Looked up from germline, CDR1 is LNHDA and CDR2 is SQIVND (reference sequence). V gave up 8 bases and J gave up 6 bases, with 16 bases separating them. Here the CDR3 reads CASWDIPYAGELFF. The CDR3 DNA sequence: TGTGCCAGTTGGGACATTCCATACGCCGGGGAGCTGTTTTTT.

The rearrangement joins TRBV4-2 to TRBJ2-1; 12 bases align to TRBD2. Per germline, CDR1 LGHNA and CDR2 YNFKEQ. V gave up 5 bases and J gave up 7 bases; unmatched junction bases: 9. CDR3 length equals 16 residues. CDR3 protein: CASSEETSGSSNEQFF. The CDR3 region has the DNA TGTGCCAGCAGCGAGGAGACTAGCGGGAGTTCGAATGAGCAGTTCTTC.

This CDR3 reads CASSPGGTGLLGYTF. The CDR3, as DNA: TGTGCCAGCAGCCCTGGCGGGACAGGGCTTCTTGGCTACACCTTC. The chain couples TRBV13 to TRBJ1-2; 9 nucleotides line up with TRBD1. CDR1 is PRHDT and CDR2 is FYEKMQ in the germline V gene (reference sequence). With 5 bases clipped from V and 7 bases from J, the junction kept 11 bases outside the gene matches. This CDR3 is 15 amino acids long.

There are a few counts of this clone. The chain combines TRBV18 with TRBJ2-1, with 13 bases that match TRBD2. The germline V gene encodes CDR1 KGHSH and CDR2 LQKENI. The CDR3 is 15 residues long. V gave up 2 bases and J gave up 10 bases; unmatched junction bases: 5. CDR3 DNA sequence: TGTGCCAGCTCACCAGGGACTAGCGGGGTAGGGGAGCAGTTCTTC. Its protein is CASSPGTSGVGEQFF.

The count of this clone is one. V usage is TRBV9 and J usage is TRBJ2-7; tentative D call: TRBD1 (6 bases). Germline CDR1 reads SGDLS; CDR2 reads YYNGEE. Trimming took 0 bases from V and 7 from J, leaving 17 bases between them. This CDR3 comprises 15 residues. The CDR3 coding sequence is TGTGCCAGCAGCGTAGTGGGACAAGGAATGGGTGAGCAGTACTTC. Encoded protein: CASSVVGQGMGEQYF.

This clone was seen a handful of times. The chain carries TRBV4-2 and TRBJ2-5, with D possibly matching TRBD2 (5 bases). Deletions cut 1 base from V and 4 bases from J, with 7 bases between. Germline CDR1 LGHNA, CDR2 YNFKEQ. This CDR3 has 13 residues. CDR3 nucleotides: TGTGCCAGCAGCCAAGCGGGGTCAGAGACCCAGTACTTC. Translated, it gives CASSQAGSETQYF.

The chain links TRBV7-8 to TRBJ2-2; no definite D call. The CDR3 consists of 14 residues. CDR1 and CDR2 (germline): SGHVS, FQNEAQ. The V and J ends lost 1 base and 4 bases respectively, with 7 bases between them. CDR3: CASSLGRITGELFF. CDR3 sequence (DNA): TGTGCCAGCAGCTTAGGGCGGATCACCGGGGAGCTGTTTTTT.

The gene calls are TRBV5-1 and TRBJ2-7, with 7 bases aligning to TRBD1. The V segment lost 7 bases and the J segment 0 bases; nucleotides outside the gene matches: 7. Germline loops: CDR1 SGHRS, CDR2 YFSETQ. There are 14 residues in the CDR3. CDR3 amino acids: CASRSRTGSYEQYF. DNA for the CDR3: TGCGCCAGCCGGAGCCGGACAGGCTCCTACGAGCAGTACTTC.

This clone occurred once. The gene calls are TRBV18 and TRBJ1-2, with D uncertain. V gave up 2 bases and J gave up 5 bases, with 9 bases separating them. In germline, CDR1 is KGHSH, CDR2 LQKENI. The CDR3 has 13 amino acids. CDR3 sequence reads: CASSPGASYGYTF. The CDR3 DNA reads TGTGCCAGCTCACCAGGAGCCAGTTATGGCTACACCTTC.

The V gene is TRBV5-6, the J gene TRBJ2-3; D possibly corresponds to TRBD2 (5 bases). Germline-derived CDR1 and CDR2 are SGHDT and YYEEEE. Trimming pared 0 bases from V and 0 bases from J, leaving 14 bases between. This CDR3 contains 17 residues. The CDR3 DNA reads TGTGCCAGCAGCTTGGATGCGGGTTCCTCTAGCACAGATACGCAGTATTTT. Its protein is CASSLDAGSSSTDTQYF. Together with reference TRBV5-6 and TRBJ2-3, the CDR3 gives the full variable domain: DAGVTQSPTHLIKTRGQQVTLRCSPKSGHDTVSWYQQALGQGPQFIFQYYEEEERQRGNFPDRFSGHQFPNYSSELNVNALLLGDSALYLCASSLDAGSSSTDTQYFGPGTRLTVL.

This sequence joins TRBV11-2 and TRBJ2-1, with D unresolved. Germline CDR1 and CDR2: SGHAT and FQNNGV. Trimming took 5 bases from V and 6 from J, leaving 14 bases between them. The CDR3 is made up of 14 amino acids. In nucleotides, the CDR3 is TGTGCCAGCAGCCCCCCTCTAGGTTCCAATGAGCAGTTCTTC. This encodes CASSPPLGSNEQFF.

The chain uses TRBV4-1 and TRBJ2-7; TRBD2 aligns across 14 bases. CDR3 size: 17 residues. The germline V gene has CDR1 MGHRA and CDR2 YSYEKL. V lost 1 base, J lost 4 bases, and 6 bases stayed unmatched. CDR3 loop: CASSQGGTSGSGYEQYF. The CDR3 coding sequence is TGCGCCAGCAGCCAAGGAGGGACTAGCGGGAGTGGATACGAGCAGTACTTC.

This chain joins TRBV29-1 and TRBJ1-2; TRBD1 matches at 8 bases. V lost 2 bases to trimming and J lost 4 bases; unmatched junction nucleotides: 12. From germline, CDR1 is SQVTM and CDR2 ANQGSEA. The CDR3 is 16 amino acids. The CDR3, as DNA: TGCAGCGTTGAAAGTCAGGGGGCATCCCCGGGCTATGGCTACACCTTC. Protein: CSVESQGASPGYGYTF. Full variable domain (remainder filled in from reference TRBV29-1 and TRBJ1-2): SAVISQKPSRDICQRGTSLTIQCQVDSQVTMMFWYRQQPGQSLTLIATANQGSEATYESGFVIDKFPISRPNLTFSTLTVSNMSPEDSSIYLCSVESQGASPGYGYTFGSGTRLTVV.

The V call is TRBV7-9, the J call TRBJ2-1; TRBD2 agrees at 13 bases. Germline lookup yields CDR1 SEHNR and CDR2 FQNEAQ (reference sequence). The CDR3 extends over 15 amino acids. Unmatched junction bases numbered 6, after V lost 4 bases and J lost 9 bases. The CDR3 DNA is TGTGCCAGCAGCTCCGGACTAGCGGGAGTTGGTGAGCAGTTCTTC. It yields the protein CASSSGLAGVGEQFF.

The rearrangement uses TRBV5-4 and TRBJ2-3; no definite D call. V lost 4 bases, J lost 2 bases, and 14 bases lay in between. The germline CDR1 and CDR2 sequences are SGHNT and YYREEE (reference sequence). The CDR3 is made up of 15 amino acids. The DNA for the CDR3 is TGTGCCAGCAGCCATAGTGGGCAGACCACAGATACGCAGTATTTT. This gives the protein CASSHSGQTTDTQYF.